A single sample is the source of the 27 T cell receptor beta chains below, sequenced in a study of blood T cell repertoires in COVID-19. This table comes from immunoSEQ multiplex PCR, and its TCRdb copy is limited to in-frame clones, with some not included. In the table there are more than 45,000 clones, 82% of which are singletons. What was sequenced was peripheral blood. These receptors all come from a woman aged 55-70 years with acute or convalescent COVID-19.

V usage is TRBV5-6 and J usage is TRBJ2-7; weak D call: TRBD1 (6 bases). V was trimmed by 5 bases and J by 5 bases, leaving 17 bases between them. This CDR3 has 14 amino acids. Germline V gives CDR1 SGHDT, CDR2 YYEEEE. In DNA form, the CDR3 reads TGTGCCAGCAGGGGGGCAGCCCCCGGTGACGAGCAGTACTTC. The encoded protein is CASRGAAPGDEQYF.

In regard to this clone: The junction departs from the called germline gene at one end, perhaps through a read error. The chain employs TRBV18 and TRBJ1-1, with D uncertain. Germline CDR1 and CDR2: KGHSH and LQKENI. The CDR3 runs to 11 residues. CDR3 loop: CEEGYLTEAFF. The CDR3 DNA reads TGCGAGGAGGGTTATTTGACTGAAGCTTTCTTT.

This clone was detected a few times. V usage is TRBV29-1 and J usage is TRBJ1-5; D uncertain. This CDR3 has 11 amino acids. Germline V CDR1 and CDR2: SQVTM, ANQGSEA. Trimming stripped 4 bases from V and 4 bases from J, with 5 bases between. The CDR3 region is CSVGGNQPQHF. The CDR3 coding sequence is TGCAGCGTTGGAGGGAATCAGCCCCAGCATTTT.

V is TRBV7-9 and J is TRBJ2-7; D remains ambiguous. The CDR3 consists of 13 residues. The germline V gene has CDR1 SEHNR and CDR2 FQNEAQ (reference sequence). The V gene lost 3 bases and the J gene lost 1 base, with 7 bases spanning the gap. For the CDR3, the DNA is TGTGCCAGCAGCTTGTATCTGTCCTACGAGCAGTACTTC. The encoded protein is CASSLYLSYEQYF. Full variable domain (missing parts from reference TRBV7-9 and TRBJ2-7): DTGVSQNPRHKITKRGQNVTFRCDPISEHNRLYWYRQTLGQGPEFLTYFQNEAQLEKSRLLSDRFSAERPKGSFSTLEIQRTEQGDSAMYLCASSLYLSYEQYFGPGTRLTVT.

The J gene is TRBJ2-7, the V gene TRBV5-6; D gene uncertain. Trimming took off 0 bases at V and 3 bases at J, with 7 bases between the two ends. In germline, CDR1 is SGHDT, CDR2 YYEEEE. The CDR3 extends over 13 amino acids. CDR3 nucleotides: TGTGCCAGCAGCTTGGTTGGCGGCTACGAGCAGTACTTC. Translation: CASSLVGGYEQYF.

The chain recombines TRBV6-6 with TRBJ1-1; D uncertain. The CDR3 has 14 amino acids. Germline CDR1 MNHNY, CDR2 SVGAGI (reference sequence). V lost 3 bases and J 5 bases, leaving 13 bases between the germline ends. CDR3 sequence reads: CASSYAREPTEAFF. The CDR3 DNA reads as TGTGCCAGCAGTTATGCTCGGGAACCAACTGAAGCTTTCTTT.

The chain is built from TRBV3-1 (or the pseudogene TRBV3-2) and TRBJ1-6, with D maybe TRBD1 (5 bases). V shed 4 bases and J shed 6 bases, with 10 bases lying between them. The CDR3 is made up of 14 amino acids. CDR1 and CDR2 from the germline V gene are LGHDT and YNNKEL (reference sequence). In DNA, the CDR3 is TGTGCCAGCAGCCTCAGGGTTGGTAATTCACCCCTCCACTTT. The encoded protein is CASSLRVGNSPLHF.

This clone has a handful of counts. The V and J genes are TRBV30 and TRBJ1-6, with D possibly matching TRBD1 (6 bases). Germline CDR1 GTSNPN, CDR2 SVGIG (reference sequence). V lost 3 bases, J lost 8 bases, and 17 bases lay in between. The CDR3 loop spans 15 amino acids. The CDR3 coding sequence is TGTGCCTGGAGCGGGGGGCAGCGGGCCTATTCACCCCTCCACTTT. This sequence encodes CAWSGGQRAYSPLHF.

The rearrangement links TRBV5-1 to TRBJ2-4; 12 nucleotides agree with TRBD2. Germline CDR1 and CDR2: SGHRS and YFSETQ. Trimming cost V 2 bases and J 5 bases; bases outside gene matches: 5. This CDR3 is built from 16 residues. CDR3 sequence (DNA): TGCGCCAGCAGCTTACGGACTAGCGGGGCCCAAAACATTCAGTACTTC. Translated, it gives CASSLRTSGAQNIQYF.

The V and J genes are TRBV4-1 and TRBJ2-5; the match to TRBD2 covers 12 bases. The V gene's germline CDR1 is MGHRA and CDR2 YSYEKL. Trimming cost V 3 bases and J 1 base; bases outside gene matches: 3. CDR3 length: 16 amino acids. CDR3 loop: CASSHRTSGVQETQYF. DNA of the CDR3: TGCGCCAGCAGCCACCGGACTAGCGGGGTCCAAGAGACCCAGTACTTC.

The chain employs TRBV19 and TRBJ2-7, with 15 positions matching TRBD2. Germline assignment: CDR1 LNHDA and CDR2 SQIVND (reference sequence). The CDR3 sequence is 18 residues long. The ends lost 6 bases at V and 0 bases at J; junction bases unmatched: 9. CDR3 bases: TGTGCCAGTAGCATTGGGGGACTAGCGGGGGGCCTCTCCTACGAGCAGTACTTC. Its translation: CASSIGGLAGGLSYEQYF.

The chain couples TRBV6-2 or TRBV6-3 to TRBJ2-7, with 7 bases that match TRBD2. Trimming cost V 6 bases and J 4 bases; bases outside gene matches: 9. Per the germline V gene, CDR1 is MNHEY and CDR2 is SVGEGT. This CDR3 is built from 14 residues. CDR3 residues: CASSPPGRAYEQYF. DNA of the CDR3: TGTGCCAGCAGCCCCCCGGGGAGGGCGTACGAGCAGTACTTC.

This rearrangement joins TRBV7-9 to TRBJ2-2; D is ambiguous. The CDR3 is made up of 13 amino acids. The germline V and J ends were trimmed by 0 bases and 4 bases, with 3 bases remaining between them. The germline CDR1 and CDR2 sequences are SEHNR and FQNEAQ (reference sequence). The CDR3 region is CASSLAITGELFF. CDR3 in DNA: TGTGCCAGCAGCTTAGCTATCACCGGGGAGCTGTTTTTT.

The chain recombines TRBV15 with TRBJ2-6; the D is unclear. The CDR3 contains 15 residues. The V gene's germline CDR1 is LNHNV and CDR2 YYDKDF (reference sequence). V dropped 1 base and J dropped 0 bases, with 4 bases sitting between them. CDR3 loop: CATSRVRSGANVLTF. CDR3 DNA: TGTGCCACCAGCAGAGTGCGCTCTGGGGCCAACGTCCTGACTTTC.

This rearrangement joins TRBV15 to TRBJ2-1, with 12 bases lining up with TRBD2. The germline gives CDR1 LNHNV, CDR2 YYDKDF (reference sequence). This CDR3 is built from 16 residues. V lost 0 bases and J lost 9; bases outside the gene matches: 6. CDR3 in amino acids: CATSRETSGGGGEQFF. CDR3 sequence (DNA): TGTGCCACCAGCAGAGAGACTAGCGGGGGCGGCGGTGAGCAGTTCTTC.

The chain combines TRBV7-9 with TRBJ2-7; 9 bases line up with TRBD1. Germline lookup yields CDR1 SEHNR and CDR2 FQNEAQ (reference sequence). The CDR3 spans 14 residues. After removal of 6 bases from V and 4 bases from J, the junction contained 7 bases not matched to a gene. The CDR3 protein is CASRRDRVGYEQYF. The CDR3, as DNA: TGTGCCAGCAGGCGGGACAGGGTCGGGTACGAGCAGTACTTC.

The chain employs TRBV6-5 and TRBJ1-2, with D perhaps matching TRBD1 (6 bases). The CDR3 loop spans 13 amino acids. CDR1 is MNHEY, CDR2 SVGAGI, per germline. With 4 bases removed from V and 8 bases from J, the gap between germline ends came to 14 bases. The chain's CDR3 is CASSLGHSVGYTF. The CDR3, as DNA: TGTGCCAGCAGTTTGGGACACTCTGTGGGCTACACCTTC.

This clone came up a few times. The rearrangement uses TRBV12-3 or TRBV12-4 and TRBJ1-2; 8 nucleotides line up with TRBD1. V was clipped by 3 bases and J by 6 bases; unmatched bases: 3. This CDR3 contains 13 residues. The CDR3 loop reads CASSLQGADGYTF. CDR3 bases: TGTGCCAGCAGTTTGCAGGGGGCAGATGGCTACACCTTC.

The chain's CDR3 is CASSEAGRDYGYTF. The CDR3 nucleotides are TGTGCCAGCAGTGAAGCAGGCAGGGATTATGGCTACACCTTC. The J gene is TRBJ1-2, the V gene TRBV6-1, with D tentatively TRBD1 (5 bases). This CDR3 has 14 amino acids. Looked up from germline, CDR1 is MNHNS and CDR2 is SASEGT. V was pared by 0 bases and J by 5 bases, with 10 bases between.

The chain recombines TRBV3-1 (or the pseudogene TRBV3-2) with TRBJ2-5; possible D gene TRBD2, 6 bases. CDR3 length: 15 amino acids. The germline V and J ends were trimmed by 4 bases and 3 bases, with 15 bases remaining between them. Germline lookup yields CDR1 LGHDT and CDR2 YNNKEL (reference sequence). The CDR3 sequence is CASSLLGGTEETQYF. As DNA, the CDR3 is TGTGCCAGCAGCCTTCTCGGCGGGACGGAAGAGACCCAGTACTTC.

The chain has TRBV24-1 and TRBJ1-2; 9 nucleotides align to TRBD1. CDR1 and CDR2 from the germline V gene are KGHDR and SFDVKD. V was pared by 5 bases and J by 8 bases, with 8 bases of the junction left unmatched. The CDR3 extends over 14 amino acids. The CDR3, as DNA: TGTGCCACCAGTGCCGGAACAGGGGGCAACGGCTACACCTTC. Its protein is CATSAGTGGNGYTF.

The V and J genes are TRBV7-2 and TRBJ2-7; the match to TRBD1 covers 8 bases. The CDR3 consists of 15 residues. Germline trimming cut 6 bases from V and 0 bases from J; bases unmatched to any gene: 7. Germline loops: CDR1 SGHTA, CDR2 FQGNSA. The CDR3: CASRTDRVGSYEQYF. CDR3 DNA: TGTGCCAGCAGAACGGACAGGGTTGGCTCCTACGAGCAGTACTTC.

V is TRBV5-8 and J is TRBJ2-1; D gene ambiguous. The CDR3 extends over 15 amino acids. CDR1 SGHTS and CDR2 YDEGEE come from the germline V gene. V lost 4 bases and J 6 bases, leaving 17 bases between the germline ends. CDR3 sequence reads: CASSPSAPRFNEQFF. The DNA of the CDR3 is TGTGCCAGCAGCCCCTCTGCGCCCCGGTTCAATGAGCAGTTCTTC.

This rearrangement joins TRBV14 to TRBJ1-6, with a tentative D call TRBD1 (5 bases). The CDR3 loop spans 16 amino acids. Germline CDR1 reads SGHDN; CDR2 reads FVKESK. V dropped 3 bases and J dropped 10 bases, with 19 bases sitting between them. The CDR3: CASSHRTGGGSSPLHF. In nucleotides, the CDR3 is TGTGCCAGCAGCCACCGAACGGGCGGGGGTTCCTCACCCCTCCACTTT.

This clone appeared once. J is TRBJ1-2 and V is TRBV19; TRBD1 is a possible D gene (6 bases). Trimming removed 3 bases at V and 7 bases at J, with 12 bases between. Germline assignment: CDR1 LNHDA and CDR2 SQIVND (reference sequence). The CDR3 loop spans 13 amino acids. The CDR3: CASSIQGFGGYTF. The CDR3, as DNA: TGTGCCAGTAGTATCCAGGGGTTCGGTGGCTACACCTTC.

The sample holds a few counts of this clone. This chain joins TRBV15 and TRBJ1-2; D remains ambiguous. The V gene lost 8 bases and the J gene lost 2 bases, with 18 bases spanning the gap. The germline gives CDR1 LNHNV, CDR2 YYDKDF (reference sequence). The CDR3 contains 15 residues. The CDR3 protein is CATRRGRGENYGYTF. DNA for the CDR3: TGTGCCACCCGTAGAGGGCGCGGAGAGAACTATGGCTACACCTTC.

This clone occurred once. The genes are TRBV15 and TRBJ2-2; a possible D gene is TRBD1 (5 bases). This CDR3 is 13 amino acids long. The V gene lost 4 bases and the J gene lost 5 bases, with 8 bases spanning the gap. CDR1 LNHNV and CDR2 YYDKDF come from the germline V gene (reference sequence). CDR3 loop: CATSKGVTGELFF. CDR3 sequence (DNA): TGTGCCACCAGCAAAGGGGTTACCGGGGAGCTGTTTTTT.